One sample yielded the 16 T cell receptor beta chains listed below, sequenced in a study of blood T cell repertoires in COVID-19. Profiling relied on immunoSEQ multiplex PCR, and the TCRdb table lists in-frame clones only, not all of them. Here the sample spans about 55,000 clones, 75% to 90% being singletons. Sequencing input: peripheral blood. The origin of the receptors is a man in his fifties or sixties with acute or convalescent COVID-19.

This chain links TRBV19 with TRBJ2-2; 8 bases map to TRBD1. In germline, CDR1 is LNHDA, CDR2 SQIVND (reference sequence). J gave up 4 bases and V 2 bases, and 3 bases lay outside the gene matches. There are 15 residues in the CDR3. CDR3 DNA: TGTGCCAGTAGTATACAGGGGGCCGTCACCGGGGAGCTGTTTTTT. Translation gives CASSIQGAVTGELFF.

This clone was detected only once. As DNA, the CDR3 is TGTGCCAGCAGTTTATGGCAGGGGACTCAGCCCCAGCATTTT. Amino acid sequence: CASSLWQGTQPQHF. This rearrangement joins TRBV28 to TRBJ1-5, with D possibly TRBD1 on 6 matching bases. The length of the CDR3 is 14 residues. Trimming removed 0 bases at V and 6 bases at J, with 9 bases between. Germline values: CDR1 MDHEN, CDR2 SYDVKM.

This clone occurred once. J is TRBJ2-1 and V is TRBV18; D is possibly TRBD2 (6 bases). This CDR3 comprises 13 residues. The V end was cut by 6 bases, the J end by 8 bases, with 14 bases between. CDR1 and CDR2 from the germline V gene are KGHSH and LQKENI. In nucleotides, the CDR3 is TGTGCCAGCTCCCAGGGCAGGGAGGATGAGCAGTTCTTC. This encodes CASSQGREDEQFF.

V is TRBV7-2 and J is TRBJ1-6; D unresolved. CDR1 is SGHTA and CDR2 is FQGNSA in the germline V gene. The germline V and J ends were trimmed by 1 base and 5 bases, with 9 bases remaining between them. CDR3 size: 15 residues. The CDR3, as DNA: TGTGCCAGCAGCTTAGTATATGGGCATAATTCACCCCTCCACTTT. As protein: CASSLVYGHNSPLHF.

The J gene is TRBJ2-3, the V gene TRBV30; 7 bases are shared with TRBD1. The CDR3 sequence is 14 residues long. The germline V gene encodes CDR1 GTSNPN and CDR2 SVGIG (reference sequence). J was trimmed by 1 base and V by 4 bases; bases with no gene match: 5. The DNA for the CDR3 is TGTGCCTGGACTGCCGGGACAGGCACAGATACGCAGTATTTT. Encoded protein: CAWTAGTGTDTQYF.

The gene calls are TRBV7-3 and TRBJ1-1, with D tentatively TRBD1 (6 bases). Germline V gene sequence: CDR1 SGHTA, CDR2 FQGTGA. This CDR3 spans 13 amino acids. V was cut by 5 bases and J by 7 bases, with 14 bases left in between. CDR3 nucleotide sequence: TGTGCCAGCAGCCCGGGGACATCCGTTGAAGCTTTCTTT. Amino acids: CASSPGTSVEAFF.

V is TRBV2 and J is TRBJ2-1, with D tentatively TRBD2 (6 bases). Germline V gene sequence: CDR1 SNHLY, CDR2 FYNNEI. This CDR3 comprises 14 residues. The germline V and J ends were trimmed by 7 bases and 8 bases, with 18 bases remaining between them. DNA for the CDR3: TGTGCCAGCAAATCCGGGAGTGGAGGCGATGAGCAGTTCTTC. It codes for CASKSGSGGDEQFF.

V gene TRBV15 combines with J gene TRBJ2-7, with 12 bases identical to TRBD2. Germline V gene sequence: CDR1 LNHNV, CDR2 YYDKDF (reference sequence). The CDR3 length is 18 residues. The J segment lost 3 bases and the V segment lost 3 bases, leaving 12 bases of the junction unmatched. The CDR3 region is CATSSGTSGFLDLYEQYF. The CDR3 DNA follows: TGTGCCACCAGCAGCGGGACTAGCGGGTTCCTTGACCTCTACGAGCAGTACTTC.

The rearrangement uses TRBV28 and TRBJ1-5; 8 bases line up with TRBD1. Trimming cost V 5 bases and J 6 bases; bases outside gene matches: 9. Germline V gives CDR1 MDHEN, CDR2 SYDVKM. This CDR3 has 15 amino acids. DNA for the CDR3: TGTGCCAGCAGTCGTCCGGACAGGGAGTTTCAGCCCCAGCATTTT. Translation gives CASSRPDREFQPQHF.

V and J are TRBV9 and TRBJ1-6; TRBD1 aligns across 10 bases. CDR3 size: 15 residues. From germline, CDR1 is SGDLS and CDR2 YYNGEE. V trimming: 3 bases; J trimming: 9 bases; junction bases outside the gene matches: 6. In DNA, the CDR3 is TGTGCCAGCAGCGCCCGGGACAGGGGTAGTTCACCCCTCCACTTT. This gives the protein CASSARDRGSSPLHF.

The rearrangement links TRBV7-9 to TRBJ1-5; tentative D call: TRBD1 (5 bases). Germline values: CDR1 SEHNR, CDR2 FQNEAQ (reference sequence). The CDR3 spans 14 residues. V was clipped by 5 bases and J by 5 bases, with 13 bases between them. The DNA of the CDR3 is TGTGCCAGCAGCCACCGGGGGGTGGATCAGCCCCAGCATTTT. It codes for CASSHRGVDQPQHF.

This clone is a singleton in its sample. This sequence joins TRBV6-6 and TRBJ2-5; 13 bases map to TRBD2. There are 16 residues in the CDR3. Germline CDR1 reads MNHNY; CDR2 reads SVGAGI (reference sequence). J was trimmed by 2 bases and V by 5 bases; bases with no gene match: 5. CDR3 sequence: CASSHQGLAGQETQYF. DNA of the CDR3: TGTGCCAGCAGTCACCAGGGACTAGCGGGACAAGAGACCCAGTACTTC.

This rearrangement joins TRBV6-6 to TRBJ2-5, with 10 bases identical to TRBD1. Germline CDR1 and CDR2: MNHNY and SVGAGI (reference sequence). J was trimmed by 5 bases and V by 5 bases; bases with no gene match: 5. The CDR3 loop spans 14 amino acids. CDR3 loop: CASSTTGGGETQYF. The DNA of the CDR3 is TGTGCCAGCAGTACGACAGGGGGCGGGGAGACCCAGTACTTC.

This clone was counted a single time. The chain is built from TRBV7-3 and TRBJ2-3, with TRBD1 identical over 7 bases. Per the germline V gene, CDR1 is SGHTA and CDR2 is FQGTGA. The CDR3 is 16 amino acids. With 2 bases clipped from V and 6 bases from J, the junction kept 11 bases outside the gene matches. This CDR3 reads CASSLGGGSRGDTQYF. CDR3 nucleotide sequence: TGTGCCAGCAGCTTAGGCGGTGGCTCCAGGGGGGATACGCAGTATTTT.

This clone was seen a single time. The chain recombines TRBV6-5 with TRBJ2-2; no reliable D call. Germline assignment: CDR1 MNHEY and CDR2 SVGAGI. The V end was cut by 5 bases, the J end by 5 bases, with 12 bases between. The CDR3 runs to 14 residues. DNA of the CDR3: TGTGCCAGCAGTAAGAGAATTCGGACCGGGGAGCTGTTTTTT. This codes for CASSKRIRTGELFF.

This CDR3 reads CASSPITGSGANVLTF. CDR3 sequence (DNA): TGTGCCAGCAGCCCGATAACGGGATCTGGGGCCAACGTCCTGACTTTC. V usage is TRBV11-2 and J usage is TRBJ2-6, with D perhaps matching TRBD2 (5 bases). Germline V gene sequence: CDR1 SGHAT, CDR2 FQNNGV. Deletions cut 5 bases from V and 1 base from J, with 12 bases between. CDR3 length: 16 amino acids.